A selection of T cell receptor beta chains follows, all from one sample in a study of blood T cell repertoires in COVID-19. TCRdb's copy holds only in-frame clones and misses some; the assay was immunoSEQ multiplex PCR. The profile shows about 270,000 clones, around nine tenths of them singletons. Sequences were obtained from peripheral blood. These receptors all come from a man between 35 and 55 years old with active or convalescent COVID-19. Each CDR3 is given with its conserved first and last residue. Each record gives: V gene, D gene, clone size, J gene, CDR3 protein, CDR3 DNA. D genes are given only for firm matches. Expanded clones are given a class, and other clones once, few, many or no size at all.

>TRBV29-1|TRBD2|NA|TRBJ2-7
CSVPGLAGYEQYF
TGCAGCGTGCCCGGACTAGCGGGCTACGAGCAGTACTTC
>TRBV27|NA|NA|TRBJ1-5
CASSLTGDQPQHF
TGTGCCAGCAGTTTGACCGGGGATCAGCCCCAGCATTTT
>TRBV6-6|NA|NA|TRBJ1-2
CASTLGQSYGYTF
TGTGCCAGCACCCTAGGACAGTCATATGGCTACACCTTC
>TRBV24-1|NA|few|TRBJ2-2
CAAWDWDTGELFF
TGTGCCGCATGGGACTGGGACACCGGGGAGCTGTTTTTT
>TRBV5-1|NA|NA|TRBJ1-4
CASSPFPGVNEKLFF
TGCGCCAGCAGCCCGTTCCCCGGGGTGAATGAAAAACTGTTTTTT
>TRBV6-5|NA|NA|TRBJ1-1
CASSYSQFTEAFF
TGTGCCAGCAGTTACTCGCAGTTCACTGAAGCTTTCTTT
>TRBV7-8|NA|NA|TRBJ1-6
CASSPAGALHF
TGTGCCAGCAGCCCCGCGGGGGCCCTCCACTTT
>TRBV6-1|TRBD1|NA|TRBJ1-6
CASSEFPGQKNSPLHF
TGTGCCAGCAGTGAATTCCCGGGACAGAAAAATTCACCCCTCCACTTT
>TRBV5-4|TRBD1|NA|TRBJ2-7
CASSLVTGAYEQYF
TGTGCCAGCAGCTTGGTGACAGGGGCCTACGAGCAGTACTTC
>TRBV6-1|TRBD1|NA|TRBJ1-6
CASSEVTGGTNSPLHF
TGTGCCAGCAGTGAAGTTACAGGGGGGACCAATTCACCCCTCCACTTT
>TRBV19|NA|NA|TRBJ2-7
CASSTPPEGQYF
TGTGCCAGTAGTACCCCCCCCGAGGGGCAGTACTTC
>TRBV5-1|NA|NA|TRBJ2-5
CASSPTGNQETQYF
TGCGCCAGCAGTCCAACAGGGAATCAAGAGACCCAGTACTTC
>TRBV6-1|NA|NA|TRBJ2-2
CASSDRTGLNTGELFF
TGTGCCAGCAGTGACCGAACAGGATTGAACACCGGGGAGCTGTTTTTT
>TRBV3-1/TRBV3-2|NA|NA|TRBJ1-2
CASSQDRGSAYGYTF
TGTGCCAGCAGCCAAGATCGAGGGAGTGCCTATGGCTACACCTTC
>TRBV7-6|NA|NA|TRBJ1-2
CASSLSARGFYGYTF
TGTGCCAGCAGCTTAAGTGCGAGGGGGTTCTATGGCTACACCTTC
>TRBV6-5|TRBD1|NA|TRBJ1-1
CASSRRTGVNTEAFF
TGTGCCAGCAGTCGAAGGACAGGGGTGAACACTGAAGCTTTCTTT
>TRBV4-1|TRBD2|NA|TRBJ2-3
CASSQLAGSTDTQYF
TGCGCCAGCAGCCAATTAGCGGGCAGCACAGATACGCAGTATTTT
>TRBV4-1|TRBD1|NA|TRBJ2-7
CASSPGQGADEQYF
TGCGCCAGCAGCCCAGGACAGGGGGCGGACGAGCAGTACTTC
>TRBV19|TRBD2|once|TRBJ2-7
CASSSTTPLAGETYEQYF
TGTGCCAGTAGTTCAACCACCCCCCTAGCGGGGGAAACCTACGAGCAGTACTTC
>TRBV18|TRBD1|NA|TRBJ2-1
CASSPGTGGNEQFF
TGTGCCAGCTCACCCGGGACAGGGGGGAATGAGCAGTTCTTC
>TRBV11-1|NA|NA|TRBJ2-7
CASSPGQPPSYEQYF
TGTGCCAGCAGCCCCGGACAGCCCCCCTCCTACGAGCAGTACTTC
>TRBV11-2|NA|once|TRBJ2-6
CASSLVGRGWANVLTF
TGTGCCAGCAGCCTCGTTGGCCGCGGGTGGGCCAACGTCCTGACTTTC
>TRBV7-9|TRBD1|NA|TRBJ1-1
CASSPSGGPDTEAFF
TGTGCCAGCAGCCCCTCAGGGGGCCCGGACACTGAAGCTTTCTTT
>TRBV4-1|NA|NA|TRBJ1-5
CASSQEGDNQPQHF
TGCGCCAGCAGCCAAGAGGGAGACAATCAGCCCCAGCATTTT
>TRBV27|NA|once|TRBJ1-2
CASSTGQGVGGYTF
TGTGCCAGCAGTACAGGGCAGGGAGTGGGTGGCTACACCTTC
>TRBV7-9|NA|NA|TRBJ1-4
CASSPPHGGIREKLFF
TGTGCCAGCAGCCCTCCCCACGGGGGGATCAGGGAAAAACTGTTTTTT
>TRBV5-6|TRBD1|once|TRBJ2-7
CASSSRPGTGSEQYF
TGTGCCAGCAGCTCCCGTCCCGGGACAGGGTCCGAGCAGTACTTC
>TRBV13|NA|NA|TRBJ1-3
CASSPGTSGNTIYF
TGTGCCAGCAGCCCTGGGACATCTGGAAACACCATATATTTT
>TRBV5-1|NA|NA|TRBJ2-1
CASSWEWGTGGNEQFF
TGCGCCAGCAGCTGGGAATGGGGCACGGGCGGTAATGAGCAGTTCTTC
>TRBV5-1|TRBD1|NA|TRBJ2-2
CASSSAPGGRDTGELFF
TGCGCCAGCAGCTCTGCCCCAGGGGGCAGGGACACCGGGGAGCTGTTTTTT
>TRBV25-1|NA|NA|TRBJ1-5
CASSESGRDQPQHF
TGTGCCAGCAGTGAATCAGGGAGGGATCAGCCCCAGCATTTT
>TRBV5-1|NA|many|TRBJ2-5
CASSLVSGSGAQYF
TGCGCCAGCAGCTTGGTTTCGGGGTCGGGGGCCCAGTACTTC
>TRBV9|NA|NA|TRBJ1-3
CASSVAFGRAGNTIYF
TGTGCCAGCAGCGTCGCTTTTGGGAGGGCCGGAAACACCATATATTTT
>TRBV9|NA|NA|TRBJ1-1
CASSVYWTTRTIF
TGTGCCAGCAGCGTATATTGGACTACCCGCACGATTTTT
>TRBV6-5|NA|NA|TRBJ1-4
CASRPGQINEKLFF
TGTGCCAGCAGACCAGGACAGATTAATGAAAAACTGTTTTTT
>TRBV24-1|TRBD1|once|TRBJ1-2
CATSDVKGQGNYGYTF
TGTGCCACCAGTGATGTAAAGGGACAGGGGAACTATGGCTACACCTTC
>TRBV5-4|NA|NA|TRBJ1-6
CASSLTGNRGSPLHF
TGTGCCAGCAGCTTGACAGGAAACCGAGGTTCACCCCTCCACTTT
>TRBV27|TRBD2|NA|TRBJ2-2
CASSLVVLAGADGELFF
TGTGCCAGCAGTTTAGTGGTCCTGGCGGGAGCGGACGGGGAGCTGTTTTTT
>TRBV13|TRBD2|NA|TRBJ2-3
CASSLRTSGGTDTQYF
TGTGCCAGCAGCTTAAGAACTAGCGGGGGAACAGATACGCAGTATTTT
>TRBV24-1|NA|NA|TRBJ2-7
CATSREIYEQYF
TGTGCCACCAGTCGGGAAATTTACGAGCAGTACTTC
>TRBV6-5|NA|NA|TRBJ2-3
CASSKHTDTQYF
TGTGCCAGCAGCAAACACACAGATACGCAGTATTTT
>TRBV6-5|TRBD1|NA|TRBJ1-5
CASSYGGTGRQPQHF
TGTGCCAGCAGTTATGGGGGGACAGGGAGACAGCCCCAGCATTTT
>TRBV6-7|TRBD1|NA|TRBJ1-3
CASSWDRVGGNTIYF
TGTGCCAGCAGTTGGGACAGGGTAGGGGGAAACACCATATATTTT
>TRBV2|TRBD1|NA|TRBJ2-7
CASRATGTGTYEQYF
TGTGCCAGCAGGGCAACCGGGACAGGGACTTACGAGCAGTACTTC
>TRBV10-1|NA|NA|TRBJ2-2
CATRRGAGELFF
TGCGCCACCCGGCGCGGGGCCGGGGAGCTGTTTTTT
>TRBV6-5|NA|NA|TRBJ2-2
CASSSQNLGTGELFF
TGTGCCAGCAGTTCACAGAATCTGGGCACCGGGGAGCTGTTTTTT
>TRBV5-4|NA|NA|TRBJ1-2
CASTPHGTNNYGYTF
TGTGCCAGCACCCCCCACGGGACAAACAACTATGGCTACACCTTC
>TRBV6-6|NA|NA|TRBJ2-1
CASSYRRTLSYNEQFF
TGTGCCAGCAGTTACCGTCGGACTTTAAGCTACAATGAGCAGTTCTTC
>TRBV4-2|TRBD1|few|TRBJ1-3
CASSRERQGPGNTIYF
TGTGCCAGCAGCCGAGAGCGACAGGGGCCGGGAAACACCATATATTTT
>TRBV6-1|TRBD2|NA|TRBJ2-3
CASSDVAGGVDTQYF
TGTGCCAGCAGTGACGTAGCGGGAGGAGTCGATACGCAGTATTTT
>TRBV30|TRBD2|NA|TRBJ2-5
CAWRLAGETQYF
TGTGCCTGGAGACTAGCGGGAGAGACCCAGTACTTC
>TRBV2|NA|NA|TRBJ1-3
CASSGQAHSGNTIYF
TGTGCCAGCAGTGGGCAGGCGCACTCTGGAAACACCATATATTTT
>TRBV7-7|NA|once|TRBJ2-3
CASSLGETSTDTQYF
TGTGCCAGCAGCTTAGGCGAGACTAGCACAGATACGCAGTATTTT
>TRBV28|NA|NA|TRBJ1-1
CASRTTNTEAFF
TGTGCCAGCCGTACTACGAACACTGAAGCTTTCTTT
>TRBV18|TRBD1|NA|TRBJ1-3
CASFSDRVTGNTIYF
TGTGCCAGCTTCTCCGACAGGGTCACTGGAAACACCATATATTTT